The rows below give T cell receptor beta chains drawn from one sample of a study of HIV-infected patients and healthy controls. TCRdb reprocessed the 5' RACE reads with MiXCR, giving one entry per CDR3 protein. The sample contains approximately 10,000 distinct CDR3 sequences, around 7.6% of which appear only once. What was sequenced was blood. Receptor source: an adult in good health. Both conserved end residues are part of each CDR3. Size tells how often a clone was seen (once, few, many) or the class of an expanded clone, and some rows leave it out.

cdr3_length j_call v_call clone_size cdr3_aa
11 TRBJ1-1 TRBV2 medium-sized CASADRVEAFF
16 TRBJ2-2 TRBV20-1 many CSAREVLSGHSGELFF
17 TRBJ2-7 TRBV11-2 many CASSFFRDLRNAYEQYF
17 TRBJ2-2 TRBV4-1 medium-sized CASSQGATSLNTGELFF
17 TRBJ1-2 TRBV5-1 medium-sized CASSDPLSPGLIYGYTF
12 TRBJ2-5 TRBV24-1 many CATSQGGRTQYF
15 TRBJ1-6 TRBV2 many CASSAGHPYNSPLHF
14 TRBJ2-2 TRBV6-1 medium-sized CASSEAGGTGELFF
14 TRBJ1-1 TRBV6-6 many CASRGQGVGTEAFF
14 TRBJ1-6 TRBV23-1 NA CASSGAMYNSPLHF
15 TRBJ2-5 TRBV5-1 medium-sized CASSRGDTSQETQYF
15 TRBJ1-1 TRBV12-3/TRBV12-4 many CASSLAGGTDTEAFF
15 TRBJ1-5 TRBV19 many CASSISISGRQPQHF
13 TRBJ1-6 TRBV12-3/TRBV12-4 NA CASSLFADSPLHF
18 TRBJ1-1 TRBV5-5 many CASSLTLRPTGTGTEAFF
15 TRBJ1-4 TRBV10-3 many CATTPGTADNEKLFF
14 TRBJ2-3 TRBV2 medium-sized CASRGTGGPDTQYF
16 TRBJ2-3 TRBV7-9 medium-sized CASSPATSGARDTQYF
14 TRBJ2-3 TRBV9 medium-sized CASSVVWDSDTQYF
11 TRBJ1-2 TRBV20-1 many CSAARDYGYTF
14 TRBJ2-7 TRBV6-6 many CASSYSTSSYEQYF
14 TRBJ1-1 TRBV5-1 medium-sized CASSFGPANTEAFF